Sequencing of this T cell receptor beta chain was carried out in a study of identical twins. TCRdb reprocessed the 5' RACE reads via MiXCR and lists one record per CDR3 protein. The sample holds 1.5 million to 2 million distinct CDR3 sequences; about 30% are singletons and the top ten take 0.25% to 0.3%. This clonotype was seen a handful of times. Its cognate antigen is unknown. Compared with germline, one end of the junction differs, possibly owing to a read error. Study results and caveats: Carriage of fewer insertions was seen in abundant cord blood beta clonotypes, whereas memory repertoires showed none. Analyses of zero insertions could, in part, be confounded by invariant MAIT and iNKT cells.

This clonotype was sampled from a newborn girl in good health. The sample comprised cord blood.

The CDR3 nucleotides are TGTGCCAGCAGTTACGACAGGGGGGGTCCCTATGGTTACACCTTC. Amino acid sequence: CASSYDRGGPYGYTF. This sequence joins TRBV6-5 and TRBJ1-2; 9 nucleotides agree with TRBD1. CDR3 length equals 15 residues. The germline V gene encodes CDR1 MNHEY and CDR2 SVGAGI.